Given below is one T cell receptor beta chain in context. Generated by immunoSEQ multiplex PCR, the TCRdb table keeps only in-frame clones and is missing some. Of about 150,000 clones listed, roughly 89% were seen once; the top ten hold over 4.5%. This entry is derived from a study of control samples from healthy donors and cancer patients. CDR1 is MDHEN and CDR2 is SYDVKM in the germline V gene. The CDR3 covers 12 residues. Trimming removed 6 bases at V and 2 bases at J, with 7 bases between. The sequence was obtained from a man aged 25-45 years in good health. The rearrangement uses TRBV28 and TRBJ1-2; D is undetermined. The sample was blood. The CDR3 region is CASSPENYGYTF. The CDR3 nucleotides read TGTGCCAGCAGCCCGGAGAACTATGGCTACACCTTC.